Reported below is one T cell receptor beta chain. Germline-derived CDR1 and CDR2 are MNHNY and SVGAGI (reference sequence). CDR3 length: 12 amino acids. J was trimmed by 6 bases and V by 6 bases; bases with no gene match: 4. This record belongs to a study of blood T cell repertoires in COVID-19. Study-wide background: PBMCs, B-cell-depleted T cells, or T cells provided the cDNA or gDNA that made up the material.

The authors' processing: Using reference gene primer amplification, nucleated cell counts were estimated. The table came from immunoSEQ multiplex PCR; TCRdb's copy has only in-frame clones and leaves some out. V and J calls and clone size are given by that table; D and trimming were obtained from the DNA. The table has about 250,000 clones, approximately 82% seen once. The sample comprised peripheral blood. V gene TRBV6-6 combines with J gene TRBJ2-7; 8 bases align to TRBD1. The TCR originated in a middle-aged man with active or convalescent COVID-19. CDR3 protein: CASSVTGVEQYF. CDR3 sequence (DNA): TGTGCCAGCAGCGTGACAGGGGTCGAGCAGTACTTC.